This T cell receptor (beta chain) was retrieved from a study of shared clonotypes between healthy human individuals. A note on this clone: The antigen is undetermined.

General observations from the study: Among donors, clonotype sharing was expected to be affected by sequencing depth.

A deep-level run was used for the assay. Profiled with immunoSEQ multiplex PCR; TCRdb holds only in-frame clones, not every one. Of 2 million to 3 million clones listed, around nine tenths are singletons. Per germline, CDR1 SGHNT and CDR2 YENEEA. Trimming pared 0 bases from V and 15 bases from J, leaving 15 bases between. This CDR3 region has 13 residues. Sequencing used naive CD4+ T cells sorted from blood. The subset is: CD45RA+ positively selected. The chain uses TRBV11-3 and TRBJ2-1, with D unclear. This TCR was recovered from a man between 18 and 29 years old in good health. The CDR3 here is CASSLDGLGDAFF. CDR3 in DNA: TGTGCCAGCAGCTTAGATGGTCTAGGAGATGCGTTCTTC.